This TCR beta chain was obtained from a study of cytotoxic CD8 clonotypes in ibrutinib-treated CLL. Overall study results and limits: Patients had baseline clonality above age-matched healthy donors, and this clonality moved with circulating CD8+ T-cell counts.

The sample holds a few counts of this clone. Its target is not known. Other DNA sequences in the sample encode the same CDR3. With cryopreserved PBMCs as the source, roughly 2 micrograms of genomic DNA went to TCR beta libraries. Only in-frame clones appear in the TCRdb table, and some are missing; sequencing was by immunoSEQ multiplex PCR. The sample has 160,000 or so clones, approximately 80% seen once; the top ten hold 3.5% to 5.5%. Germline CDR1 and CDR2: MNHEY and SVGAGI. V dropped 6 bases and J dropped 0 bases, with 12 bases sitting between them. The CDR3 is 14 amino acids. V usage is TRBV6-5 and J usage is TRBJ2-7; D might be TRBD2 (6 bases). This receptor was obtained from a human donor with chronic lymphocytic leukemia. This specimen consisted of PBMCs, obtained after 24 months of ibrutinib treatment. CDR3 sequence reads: CASRRSGSSYEQYF. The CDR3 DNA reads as TGTGCCAGCAGGAGATCCGGGAGCTCCTACGAGCAGTACTTC.